This T cell receptor beta chain was recorded in a study of blood T cells in healthy people across ages (dated by TCRdb to between 2014 and 2017). Notes on the research overall: In model experiments, template switching captured roughly one uniquely barcoded TCR beta cDNA molecule for every two T cells. Age-related changes in TCR beta repertoire diversity were measured in the study by deep sequencing normalized with unique cDNA molecular identifiers. Four age groups were formed from the donors: young (average roughly 15 years), middle-aged (just under 40), aged (over 55) and long-lived (approximately 78). To avoid experimental bias, donors of different ages were distributed randomly across sequencing lanes. The study analyzed two additional independent replicas of 1 million unique cDNA reads from the same blood draw for two donors, one aged 18 to 30 and one aged 80 or older.

The donors were roughly 38 Caucasian individuals from Russia, aged roughly 6 to 90 years, who were systemically healthy. Roughly 9.5 milliliters of peripheral blood were drawn from each donor into EDTA-treated Vacutainer tubes. PBMCs were isolated by Ficoll-Paque density-gradient centrifugation, with at least 6 million obtained per sample. Total RNA was extracted from PBMCs with Trizol reagent, with at least 6 micrograms obtained per sample. Naive CD45RAhigh/CD27high T cell percentages were measured by flow cytometry on a PBMC aliquot from every donor. Results and caveats for the whole study, not just this receptor: The percentage of naive T cells measured by flow cytometry correlated strongly with observed TCR beta diversity. Compared with the aged group, the long-lived group had more naive CD4+ T cells, fewer expanded clones and increased TCR diversity, a pattern suggesting age selection. As age increased, observed TCR beta diversity per million T cells dropped in a roughly linear way, and a significant reduction was already evident by age roughly 36. Donor CMV infection status was unknown, potentially confounding age-related changes in expanded clonotypes. Since profiling was done on bulk unsorted PBMCs, naive and antigen-experienced compartments could not be conclusively compared. Estimates of total diversity from one million sequenced T cells were regarded as lower bounds and underestimates.

Many counts were recorded for this clonotype. The antigen it binds to is not known. No quality values exist for individual bases; no much larger clone is one base distant. Library preparation employed 5' RACE. Sequencing was performed on an Illumina HiSeq 2500. The second PCR ran for roughly 7 to 11 cycles and used a J-beta primer mix along with a sample-barcoded 5' primer. Each TCR beta cDNA molecule received a unique molecular identifier from a template-switch 5' adaptor carrying 12 random nucleotides. At least 3 million CDR3-containing paired-end reads were obtained from each sample. First-strand cDNA was synthesized from all RNA with the Mint cDNA synthesis kit, primed by a TRBC-specific oligonucleotide. All cDNA was treated with uracil-DNA glycosylase and then went through a first 18-cycle PCR with the universal primers M1SS and BC2_uni_R. In the source study's methods: For normalization, 1 million high-quality reads, each with a distinct molecular identifier, were randomly selected from each sample. Reads sharing molecular identifiers were discarded rather than binned into consensus sequences. MiTCR, with a Q25 quality threshold and the strictest error-elimination algorithm, was used for CDR3 identification, clonotype clustering and error correction. A nonparametric unseen species model with Euler transformation was used to estimate a lower bound on total TCR beta diversity. In-frame beta chains were kept once TCRdb had trimmed the public reads at Q25 with fastp and called clones with MiXCR. Rows with one shared CDR3 protein collapse into an entry with the most common genes and DNA. The V and J calls come from TCRdb's annotation, not from the publication. The sample contains 550,000 to 800,000 distinct CDR3 sequences, approximately 31% of them found a single time. Roughly 14% of the sample goes to the ten largest clones.

V is shortened by 5 bases, J by 4 bases, and the region joining them spans 11 bases. The CDR3, cysteine through phenylalanine, is 13 amino acids long. Solely the CDR3 DNA is kept, with 39 bases framed from the first base. The rearrangement combines TRBV12-3 or TRBV12-4 with TRBJ1-1, with the D gene not confidently named. What was sequenced was blood. The sequence derives from a woman older than 75 in good health. Donor details come from another sample of the same person, matched by shared clones. The CDR3 protein sequence reads: CASSLNPGTEAFF. In nucleotide form, the sequence is TGTGCCAGCAGTCTCAACCCAGGCACTGAAGCTTTCTTT.